The clone carrying this T cell receptor beta chain came up once. Its antigen is still unknown. Within the sample, other DNA sequences also encode this same CDR3. CDR1 MGHRA and CDR2 YSYEKL come from the germline V gene. Trimming left V 3 bases short and J 1 base short, with 22 bases between. The CDR3 runs to 19 residues. The sample is drawn from a study of cytomegalovirus exposure and HLA in healthy donors. General observations from the study: Analysis was performed later, and it showed HLA-associated TCR beta chains to be more clonally expanded than equally common others. A later analysis linked a missense DCLRE1C variant to TCR beta V- and J-gene trimming. By HLA locus, TCR association rates varied in a later analysis, with DRB1 showing the most and HLA-C the fewest.

Use of 60 Vbeta and 13 Jbeta primers characterized the PCR. TCRdb's copy holds only in-frame clones and misses some; the assay was immunoSEQ multiplex PCR. Here the sample spans approximately 150,000 clones, approximately 84% being singletons. The chain recombines TRBV4-1 with TRBJ1-5; D possibly corresponds to TRBD1 (5 bases). The sequenced sample consisted of PBMCs. The clonotype was recovered from a girl between 10 and 17 years old in good health and CMV-seropositive. As DNA, the CDR3 is TGCGCCAGCAGCCACCCCGGGGAGGCAGGGAAAGTGAGCAATCAGCCCCAGCATTTT. The encoded protein is CASSHPGEAGKVSNQPQHF.